This paragraph reports one T cell receptor beta chain. Its antigen is not identified. This sample is drawn from a study of shared clonotypes between healthy human individuals. Study-wide background: The study drew on two women and three men aged 18 to 49 as donors. Study-wide points: In contrast to clonotypes shared by all four donors, non-shared clonotypes had lower generation probabilities.

Sequencing was at deep level. Methods used by the authors: Without quality scores, immunoSEQ junctional reads could not be filtered like full-length reads. TCRdb's table, derived via immunoSEQ multiplex PCR, lists solely in-frame clones and lacks some. D and trimming were read from the DNA, whereas the V and J calls and clone size are those reported in that table. This sample has 650,000 to 700,000 clones; about 90% occur once, and the top ten carry 34%. This TCR was sampled from a man younger than 30 in good health. Some clones in this sample may be carry-over from other donors' samples. Sequenced: memory CD8+ T cells from PBMCs. Subset here: CD45RO+ cells pooled with CCR7-negative TemRA cells.

The CDR3 here is CASSNRGTNEKLFF. In DNA form, the CDR3 reads TGTGCCAGCAGTAACAGGGGGACTAATGAAAAACTGTTTTTT. V usage is TRBV27 and J usage is TRBJ1-4; 8 nucleotides agree with TRBD1. This CDR3 spans 14 amino acids. Trimming removed 5 bases from V and 2 bases from J; junction bases left unmatched: 1. CDR1 and CDR2 from the germline V gene are MNHEY and SMNVEV (reference sequence).